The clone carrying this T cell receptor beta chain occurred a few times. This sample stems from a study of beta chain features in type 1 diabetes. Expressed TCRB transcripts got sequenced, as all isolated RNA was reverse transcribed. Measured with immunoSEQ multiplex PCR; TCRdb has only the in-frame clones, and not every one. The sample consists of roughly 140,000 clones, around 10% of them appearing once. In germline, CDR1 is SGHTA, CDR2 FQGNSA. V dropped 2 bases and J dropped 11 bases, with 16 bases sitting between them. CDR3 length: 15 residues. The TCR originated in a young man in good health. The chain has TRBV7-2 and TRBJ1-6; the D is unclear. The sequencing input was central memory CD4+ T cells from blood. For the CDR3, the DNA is TGTGCCAGCAGCTTAAGACTATCAGGAGTCGCACCCCTCCACTTT. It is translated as CASSLRLSGVAPLHF.